This T cell receptor (beta chain) was observed in a study of Graves' ophthalmopathy and Graves' hyperthyroidism. Amplification of the TCR beta CDR3 regions used RNA transcripts (as template). An opening RT-PCR round employed HTBI primers and preceded a second-round multiplex PCR. TCRdb independently ran MiXCR on the multiplex PCR reads; one entry per CDR3 protein. The sample yields about 380,000 distinct CDR3 sequences, approximately 15% seen once. This clonotype came up many times. The germline V gene has CDR1 SGHTA and CDR2 FQGNSA. The CDR3 runs to 17 residues. J was trimmed by 2 bases and V by 5 bases; bases with no gene match: 15.

Sequenced: peripheral blood. The sequence came from a woman aged 18-29 years with stable Graves' hyperthyroidism. The rearrangement links TRBV7-2 to TRBJ2-7; TRBD1 aligns across 7 bases. The CDR3 sequence: CASSRKKTGAIPYEQYF. The CDR3 DNA sequence: TGTGCCAGCAGCCGTAAGAAAACAGGGGCCATTCCCTACGAGCAGTACTTC.